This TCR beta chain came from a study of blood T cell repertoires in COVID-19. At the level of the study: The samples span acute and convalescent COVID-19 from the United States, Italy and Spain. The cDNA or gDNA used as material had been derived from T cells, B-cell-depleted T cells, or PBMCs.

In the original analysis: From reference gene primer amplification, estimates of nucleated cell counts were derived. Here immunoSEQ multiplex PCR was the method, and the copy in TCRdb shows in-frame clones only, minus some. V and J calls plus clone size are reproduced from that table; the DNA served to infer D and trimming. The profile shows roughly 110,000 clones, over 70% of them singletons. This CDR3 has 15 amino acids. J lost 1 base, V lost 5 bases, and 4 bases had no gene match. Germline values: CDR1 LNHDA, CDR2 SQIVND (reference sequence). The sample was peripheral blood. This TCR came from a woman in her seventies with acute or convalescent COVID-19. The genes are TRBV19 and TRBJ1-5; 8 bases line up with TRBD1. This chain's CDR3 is CASSPQGGSNQPQHF. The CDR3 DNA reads TGTGCCAGTAGTCCACAGGGGGGGAGCAATCAGCCCCAGCATTTT.